This TCR beta chain was sequenced for a study of cytomegalovirus exposure and HLA in healthy donors. Notes on the study in general: Reported results showed that the classifier diagnosed cytomegalovirus status with high specificity and sensitivity. Altogether, some 170 TCR beta chains were recorded as cytomegalovirus-associated. Differences between HLA loci emerged in a later analysis of TCR association rates, with DRB1 most and HLA-C fewest.

Whether this donor was CMV seropositive was not recorded. This CDR3 has 16 residues. Germline CDR1 is MGHRA and CDR2 is YSYEKL. V shed 3 bases and J shed 0 bases, with 11 bases lying between them. Use of 60 Vbeta and 13 Jbeta primers characterized the PCR. Data came from immunoSEQ multiplex PCR; TCRdb stores just in-frame clones and leaves some out. The sample records 200,000 to 250,000 clones, approximately 87% being singletons. With regard to this clone: The antigen is unknown.

This chain connects TRBV4-1 to TRBJ1-4; TRBD1 might be the D (5 bases). The sequence derives from a human donor in good health. The sequencing sample was made of PBMCs. CDR3 sequence (DNA): TGCGCCAGCAGCCAGGATGGGGGGGCAACTAATGAAAAACTGTTTTTT. This gives the protein CASSQDGGATNEKLFF.